These 3 T cell receptor beta chains originate from one sample sequenced in a study of blood T cell repertoires in COVID-19. Libraries were prepared by immunoSEQ multiplex PCR; TCRdb keeps only in-frame clonotypes and omits some of them. This sample has about 300,000 clones; 70% to 90% occur once, and the top ten carry about 4%. Sequenced: PBMCs or T cells enriched from blood (not recorded which). These receptors originate from a man aged 30 to 39 who had recovered from COVID-19.

DNA of the CDR3: TGTGCCAGCAGCCAAGAGGGCCAAGCGGGCTACTACTCCTACGAGCAGTACTTC. This codes for CASSQEGQAGYYSYEQYF. The chain is built from TRBV4-2 and TRBJ2-7; D might be TRBD2 (6 bases). Per germline, CDR1 LGHNA and CDR2 YNFKEQ. V was clipped by 0 bases and J by 0 bases, with 18 bases between them. The CDR3 is 18 residues long.

V usage is TRBV28 and J usage is TRBJ1-1, with D possibly matching TRBD1 (5 bases). CDR1 is MDHEN, CDR2 SYDVKM, per germline. The CDR3 consists of 14 residues. Trimming cost V 3 bases and J 6 bases, with 14 bases left between them. Here the CDR3 reads CASSFGGNRPEAFF. The CDR3 DNA reads TGTGCCAGCAGTTTTGGGGGGAACCGTCCTGAAGCTTTCTTT.

The chain employs TRBV5-1 and TRBJ1-1; no firm D call. Trimming removed 0 bases at V and 7 bases at J, with 13 bases between. CDR3 size: 14 residues. The germline V gene has CDR1 SGHRS and CDR2 YFSETQ. The CDR3 here is CASSLVVSGSEAFF. In DNA form, the CDR3 reads TGCGCCAGCAGCTTGGTGGTGTCCGGGAGTGAAGCTTTCTTT.